A single sample is the source of the 12 T cell receptor beta chains below, sequenced in a study of long-term antiretroviral therapy in people with HIV. Samples were assayed with immunoSEQ v3.0 at survey level. Sequenced by immunoSEQ multiplex PCR; TCRdb stores in-frame clones only, minus some. The sample records 15,000 to 20,000 clones, 90% to 95% being singletons. Sequenced here: unsorted PBMCs, sampled 0.3 years after starting antiretroviral therapy. The receptor source for this set is a man in his 60s with HIV.

The chain carries TRBV5-6 and TRBJ2-3; D uncertain. Trimming removed 1 base at V and 4 bases at J, with 7 bases between. The CDR3 covers 13 residues. Germline V CDR1 and CDR2: SGHDT, YYEEEE. CDR3 protein: CASSLSGADTQYF. DNA for the CDR3: TGTGCCAGCAGCTTGTCCGGCGCAGATACGCAGTATTTT. Drawing the rest from reference TRBV5-6 and TRBJ2-3, the complete variable domain is DAGVTQSPTHLIKTRGQQVTLRCSPKSGHDTVSWYQQALGQGPQFIFQYYEEEERQRGNFPDRFSGHQFPNYSSELNVNALLLGDSALYLCASSLSGADTQYFGPGTRLTVL.

The chain combines TRBV19 with TRBJ1-4; the D is unclear. Trimming took 5 bases from V and 7 from J, leaving 14 bases between them. CDR1 and CDR2 from the germline V gene are LNHDA and SQIVND (reference sequence). CDR3 size: 14 residues. CDR3 bases: TGTGCCAGTAGTTTGGTGGGGTTCGGTGAAAAACTGTTTTTT. It is translated as CASSLVGFGEKLFF.

This rearrangement joins TRBV5-6 to TRBJ2-1; D perhaps matches TRBD2 (6 bases). The CDR3 extends over 15 amino acids. Germline assignment: CDR1 SGHDT and CDR2 YYEEEE. The germline V and J ends were trimmed by 4 bases and 6 bases, with 17 bases remaining between them. This chain's CDR3 is CASSLWGSGVNEQFF. The CDR3 DNA follows: TGTGCCAGCAGCCTTTGGGGGTCGGGGGTCAATGAGCAGTTCTTC.

The J gene is TRBJ2-2, the V gene TRBV10-3, with TRBD1 matching over 11 bases. Germline V gene sequence: CDR1 ENHRY, CDR2 SYGVKD. V was pared by 5 bases and J by 2 bases, with 4 bases of the junction left unmatched. CDR3 length: 16 residues. CDR3 region: CAISLGTGGNTGELFF. The CDR3 region has the DNA TGTGCCATCAGTCTAGGGACAGGGGGAAACACCGGGGAGCTGTTTTTT.

Only one count was recorded for this clone. This rearrangement joins TRBV7-9 to TRBJ1-4; 7 bases line up with TRBD1. Germline V gene data show CDR1 as SEHNR and CDR2 as FQNEAQ (reference sequence). J gave up 8 bases and V 1 base, and 10 bases lay outside the gene matches. The CDR3 length is 16 residues. This CDR3 reads CASSLGTGERGEKLFF. CDR3 in DNA: TGTGCCAGCAGCTTAGGGACAGGAGAACGGGGAGAAAAACTGTTTTTT.

This clone was seen once. V and J are TRBV18 and TRBJ1-3; the D gene is possibly TRBD1 (5 bases). Germline V gives CDR1 KGHSH, CDR2 LQKENI. V was trimmed by 0 bases and J by 4 bases, leaving 13 bases between them. The CDR3 sequence is 16 residues long. CDR3 loop: CASSPPVSRAGNTIYF. In DNA, the CDR3 is TGTGCCAGCTCACCACCGGTGTCCAGGGCCGGAAACACCATATATTTT.

In its sample, this clone was seen once. The chain combines TRBV9 with TRBJ2-7; tentatively, D is TRBD2 (6 bases). From germline, CDR1 is SGDLS and CDR2 YYNGEE. Trimming left V 1 base short and J 2 bases short, with 16 bases between. The CDR3 loop spans 16 amino acids. The CDR3 nucleotides read TGTGCCAGCAGCGTAAGCGCGGGGCGGGGAGCCTACGAGCAGTACTTC. The encoded protein is CASSVSAGRGAYEQYF.

There are a few counts of this clone. The V gene is TRBV7-8, the J gene TRBJ1-6; D is uncertain. The germline CDR1 and CDR2 sequences are SGHVS and FQNEAQ. The CDR3 extends over 11 amino acids. The V and J ends lost 6 bases and 8 bases respectively, with 5 bases between them. The CDR3 nucleotides are TGTGCCAGCAGTCTTGATTCACCCCTCCACTTT. Translated: CASSLDSPLHF.

The chain employs TRBV20-1 and TRBJ2-5; a possible D gene is TRBD2 (6 bases). The CDR3 length is 10 residues. Germline V gene data show CDR1 as DFQATT and CDR2 as SNEGSKA (reference sequence). V was cut by 3 bases and J by 9 bases, with 8 bases left in between. The CDR3 DNA follows: TGCAGTGCTAGCAGGAGGGCCCAGTACTTC. Its translation is CSASRRAQYF.

The gene calls are TRBV6-5 and TRBJ2-1; D is possibly TRBD1 or TRBD2 (6 bases each). The ends were cut back, 2 bases at V and 14 bases at J, with 25 bases in the middle. There are 16 residues in the CDR3. Germline-derived CDR1 and CDR2 are MNHEY and SVGAGI. CDR3 protein: CASSYRVVGGSSWEFF. The CDR3 DNA follows: TGTGCCAGCAGTTACCGGGTTGTCGGGGGCTCATCCTGGGAGTTCTTC.

The chain uses TRBV29-1 and TRBJ2-1, with TRBD1 identical over 7 bases. CDR1 and CDR2 from the germline V gene are SQVTM and ANQGSEA. The CDR3 loop spans 15 amino acids. Trimming cost V 2 bases and J 5 bases; bases outside gene matches: 9. The CDR3 sequence: CSVEIVGQRNNEQFF. The CDR3 bases are TGCAGCGTTGAAATCGTGGGACAGAGAAACAATGAGCAGTTCTTC.

The gene calls are TRBV7-3 and TRBJ2-1; TRBD2 matches at 8 bases. Germline V gives CDR1 SGHTA, CDR2 FQGTGA. The CDR3 extends over 15 amino acids. V lost 1 base to trimming and J lost 8 bases; unmatched junction nucleotides: 7. The CDR3 sequence: CASSLRRGVCDEQFF. CDR3 sequence (DNA): TGTGCCAGCAGCTTAAGGCGGGGGGTTTGTGATGAGCAGTTCTTC.